This T cell receptor beta chain was profiled in a study of Ad26.COV2.S vaccination and SARS-CoV-2 variants. This clone was observed a few times. Its antigen is currently unknown. From germline, CDR1 is MNHNY and CDR2 SVGAGI (reference sequence). The V end lost 11 bases, the J end lost 4 bases, and 12 bases lay between the germline ends. The CDR3 has 13 residues. Notes on the study in general: The TCR-based breadth and depth measures might underestimate overall T cell responses. It was vaccine recipients, not placebo recipients, who had the higher spike-specific TCR breadth.

Here immunoSEQ multiplex PCR was the method, and the copy in TCRdb shows in-frame clones only, minus some. Altogether around 300,000 clones are present, 75% to 90% being singletons, with the ten largest covering around 11%. Treatment in this sample: around 19 received Ad26.COV2.S at low or high dose, single or two shots; 5 received placebo; per-sample allocation not given. The study sampled participants on day 63 after the first vaccine or placebo injection. The source of this sequence is a person aged 18 to 59 who received the Ad26.COV2.S COVID-19 vaccine or a placebo. This chain joins TRBV6-6 and TRBJ1-6, with a weak D call TRBD1 (6 bases). Sequenced here: peripheral blood, sampled in a trial of Ad26.COV2.S vaccine versus placebo. The CDR3 reads CAARTEYNSPLHF. DNA of the CDR3: TGTGCCGCCCGGACAGAGTATAATTCACCCCTCCACTTT.